Each of the 14 T cell receptor beta chains below was sequenced from the same sample in a study of blood T cells in healthy people across ages. PCR was performed a second time for 7 to 11 cycles using a sample-barcoded 5' primer and a J-beta primer mix. TCRdb independently ran MiXCR on the 5' RACE reads; one entry per CDR3 protein. In the table there are more than 1,400,000 distinct CDR3 sequences, about 40% of which are singletons. The sample was blood. Receptors were obtained from a woman aged 18 to 35 in good health.

The chain carries TRBV19 and TRBJ1-6, with TRBD1 matching 9 bases. CDR1 LNHDA and CDR2 SQIVND come from the germline V gene (reference sequence). The CDR3 extends over 13 amino acids. The junction had 7 bases not matched to a gene; V was cut back by 5 bases and J by 14 bases. Here the CDR3 reads CASSPRDRESLHF. In nucleotides, the CDR3 is TGTGCCAGTAGTCCCCGGGACAGGGAGTCCCTCCACTTT.

In DNA form, the CDR3 reads TGCAGCGTCCGACAGGGAGCTAACTATGGCTACACCTTC. Its translation is CSVRQGANYGYTF. The chain has TRBV29-1 and TRBJ1-2; the match to TRBD1 covers 7 bases. V dropped 6 bases and J dropped 0; count of bases not matched to a gene: 4. This CDR3 has 13 amino acids. Looked up from germline, CDR1 is SQVTM and CDR2 is ANQGSEA.

The chain recombines TRBV7-3 with TRBJ2-1; 8 bases map to TRBD1. The V gene end was trimmed by 5 bases and the J gene end by 10 bases; junction bases not matched to a gene: 10. The germline V gene encodes CDR1 SGHTA and CDR2 FQGTGA. This CDR3 contains 14 residues. The CDR3 DNA is TGTGCCAGCAGCCCCGGACAGGGCGCCTTGGAGCAGTTCTTC. This gives the protein CASSPGQGALEQFF.

This clonotype was observed a handful of times. This sequence joins TRBV3-1 and TRBJ2-7; 9 nucleotides align to TRBD2. The CDR3 extends over 16 amino acids. Germline V gene lookup returns CDR1 LGHDT and CDR2 YNNKEL (reference sequence). Unmatched junction bases numbered 6, after V lost 1 base and J lost 2 bases. The CDR3 region is CASSQALAGSPYEQYF. In nucleotides, the CDR3 is TGTGCCAGCAGCCAAGCGCTAGCGGGGTCACCCTACGAGCAGTACTTC.

V usage is TRBV5-6 and J usage is TRBJ2-3; D is unresolved. The germline V gene has CDR1 SGHDT and CDR2 YYEEEE. V lost 4 bases to trimming and J lost 2 bases, with 20 bases between them. This CDR3 has 17 amino acids. In DNA form, the CDR3 reads TGTGCCAGCAGCCCCCTACAGACCGAGCCTATCACAGATACGCAGTATTTT. Residues: CASSPLQTEPITDTQYF.

J is TRBJ2-1 and V is TRBV5-1; 11 bases match TRBD1. CDR1 is SGHRS and CDR2 is YFSETQ in the germline V gene. This CDR3 is built from 16 residues. Trimming cost V 3 bases and J 5 bases; bases outside gene matches: 7. The CDR3 here is CASSSLAGQGDNEQFF. The CDR3 DNA follows: TGCGCCAGCAGCTCCTTAGCGGGACAGGGGGACAATGAGCAGTTCTTC.

As for this clonotype: The junction departs from the called germline gene at one end, perhaps through a read error. The V call is TRBV10-3, the J call TRBJ1-1; 8 positions match TRBD1. Looked up from germline, CDR1 is ENHRY and CDR2 is SYGVKD. The CDR3 contains 14 residues. CDR3 loop: CALSPTGGDTEAFF. CDR3 DNA: TGTGCCCTCAGCCCAACAGGGGGGGACACTGAAGCTTTCTTT.

The genes are TRBV5-1 and TRBJ2-7; D perhaps matches TRBD1 (6 bases). Germline V CDR1 and CDR2: SGHRS, YFSETQ. Trimming cost V 4 bases and J 5 bases, with 19 bases left between them. This CDR3 has 15 amino acids. DNA for the CDR3: TGCGCCAGCAGCCCAGGGGTTGCCAGGGACCACGAGCAGTACTTC. Encoded protein: CASSPGVARDHEQYF.

The chain couples TRBV12-3 or TRBV12-4 to TRBJ1-4; 7 nucleotides agree with TRBD1. With V trimmed by 4 bases and J by 6 bases, 11 bases remained unmatched. CDR3 length equals 16 residues. CDR3 DNA sequence: TGTGCCAGCAGTTCACCCTCACAGGGGCTTGATGAAAAACTGTTTTTT. This translates into CASSSPSQGLDEKLFF.

This clonotype was found a few times. The V and J genes are TRBV6-5 and TRBJ1-2; a possible D gene is TRBD1 (6 bases). Germline V gives CDR1 MNHEY, CDR2 SVGAGI. CDR3 length equals 15 residues. V lost 8 bases and J 4 bases, leaving 20 bases between the germline ends. The CDR3 reads CASGEGGPGSYGYTF. The CDR3 bases are TGTGCCAGCGGGGAAGGGGGTCCCGGATCCTATGGCTACACCTTC.

This clonotype was recorded at least ten times. V and J are TRBV5-1 and TRBJ2-1, with 9 bases matching TRBD2. V shed 0 bases and J 4 bases; nucleotides not matched to a gene: 5. The germline CDR1 and CDR2 sequences are SGHRS and YFSETQ. CDR3 length equals 16 residues. The CDR3 sequence: CASSLASAGGYNEQFF. CDR3 DNA: TGCGCCAGCAGCTTGGCCTCAGCGGGAGGTTACAATGAGCAGTTCTTC.

This clonotype appeared many times. The rearrangement uses TRBV20-1 and TRBJ1-2; D gene uncertain. V was pared by 1 base and J by 0 bases, with 3 bases between. The CDR3 has 12 residues. Germline V gene lookup returns CDR1 DFQATT and CDR2 SNEGSKA (reference sequence). CDR3 DNA sequence: TGCAGTGCTAGAGCAGCTAACTATGGCTACACCTTC. Translating gives CSARAANYGYTF.

This clonotype turned up a few times. The rearrangement uses TRBV4-1 and TRBJ2-5; 12 nucleotides match TRBD1. The J call is in doubt because the DNA end fits TRBJ2-7 better. Germline CDR1 reads MGHRA; CDR2 reads YSYEKL. CDR3 size: 15 residues. CDR3 DNA sequence: TGCGCCAGCAGCCAAGGGGGACAGGGGGCTTACGAGCAGTACTTC. Its protein product is CASSQGGQGAYEQYF.

This clonotype turned up a few times. J is TRBJ2-5 and V is TRBV3-1; 8 nucleotides align to TRBD2. The trim removed 0 bases at V and 3 bases at J, leaving 18 bases unmatched. Germline V lookup: CDR1 LGHDT, CDR2 YNNKEL (reference sequence). The CDR3 is made up of 20 amino acids. The CDR3 coding sequence is TGTGCCAGCAGCCAAGAAGCCTGGAGGGAAAGTAGCGGGACCAAAGAGACCCAGTACTTC. Protein: CASSQEAWRESSGTKETQYF.